Presented here are 22 T cell receptor beta chains from one specimen sequenced in a study of shared clonotypes between healthy human individuals (dated by TCRdb to 2020 to 2021). The library came from the immunoSEQ multiplex PCR assay. The source is immuneACCESS, and TCRdb retained only in-frame sequences with V and J called. Part of the clones is not carried over; for the studies checked, unresolved V genes explain less than half of this, and the remainder is unexplained. This sample lists roughly 1.4 million clones; approximately 98.5% were detected once. The top ten constitute approximately 0.4% of the sample. The sample taken for sequencing was naive CD4+ T cells sorted from blood. The cell subset or site label, read with the paper, signifies: CD45RA+ positively selected. The receptors shown here come from a man aged 30 to 45 in good health.

J is TRBJ2-3 and V is TRBV5-4; TRBD2 agrees at 9 bases. Trimming at V came to 0 bases and at J to 4 bases, leaving 9 bases not matched to a gene. In germline, CDR1 is SGHNT, CDR2 YYREEE (reference sequence). The CDR3 consists of 17 residues. CDR3 loop: CASSLEVAGEGADTQYF. The CDR3 DNA sequence: TGTGCCAGCAGCTTGGAAGTAGCGGGAGAGGGGGCAGATACGCAGTATTTT. The whole variable domain, remainder taken from reference TRBV5-4 and TRBJ2-3, is ETGVTQSPTHLIKTRGQQVTLRCSSQSGHNTVSWYQQALGQGPQFIFQYYREEENGRGNFPPRFSGLQFPNYSSELNVNALELDDSALYLCASSLEVAGEGADTQYFGPGTRLTVL.

Written as DNA, the CDR3 is TGTGCCAGCTCACCAGCCCGGACAGGCCAAGAGACCCAGTACTTC. Amino acid sequence: CASSPARTGQETQYF. This chain connects TRBV18 to TRBJ2-5, with TRBD1 identical over 7 bases. V lost 2 bases, J lost 1 base, and 4 bases stayed unmatched. The CDR3 is made up of 15 amino acids. The V gene's germline CDR1 is KGHSH and CDR2 LQKENI.

The chain uses TRBV27 and TRBJ2-1, with 13 bases that match TRBD2. V shed 5 bases, J shed 7 bases, and the junction held 8 bases outside the gene matches. The CDR3 runs 16 residues. Germline CDR1 MNHEY, CDR2 SMNVEV (reference sequence). Written as DNA, the CDR3 is TGTGCCAGCAGTCCTTGGACTAGCGGGAGCTCGAATGAGCAGTTCTTC. Its protein product is CASSPWTSGSSNEQFF.

V usage is TRBV15 and J usage is TRBJ1-2; D remains ambiguous. Germline V CDR1 and CDR2: LNHNV, YYDKDF (reference sequence). The CDR3 extends over 16 amino acids. The V end lost 0 bases, the J end lost 7 bases, and 18 bases lay between the germline ends. Here the CDR3 reads CATSRDRIPPSFGYTF. In DNA, the CDR3 is TGTGCCACCAGCAGAGACAGGATCCCCCCCTCTTTTGGCTACACCTTC.

The rearrangement uses TRBV5-4 and TRBJ1-1, with no clear D. Trimming stripped 4 bases from V and 0 bases from J, with 7 bases between. CDR3 length equals 13 residues. CDR1 is SGHNT and CDR2 is YYREEE in the germline V gene (reference sequence). The CDR3 bases are TGTGCCAGCAGCCGAGAAATGAACACTGAAGCTTTCTTT. Translating gives CASSREMNTEAFF.

The chain combines TRBV15 with TRBJ2-7; D not resolved. Germline V gene data show CDR1 as LNHNV and CDR2 as YYDKDF (reference sequence). Trimming shortened V by 1 base and J by 3 bases, and 16 bases separated the two germline ends. The CDR3 sequence is 16 residues long. The CDR3 nucleotides read TGTGCCACCAGCAGAGGTCCGTCGGCCTCTGTCTACGAGCAGTACTTC. Its translation: CATSRGPSASVYEQYF.

V is TRBV5-1 and J is TRBJ2-5, with D perhaps matching TRBD1 or TRBD2 (5 bases each). This CDR3 is built from 14 residues. The ends were cut back, 2 bases at V and 5 bases at J, with 13 bases in the middle. Germline values: CDR1 SGHRS, CDR2 YFSETQ. In nucleotides, the CDR3 is TGCGCCAGCAGCTTACTTTGGGGCGGGGAGACCCAGTACTTC. Translating gives CASSLLWGGETQYF.

This clone has only one observation. The chain links TRBV7-9 to TRBJ2-7, with 9 bases aligning to TRBD1. CDR3 length equals 15 residues. Germline trimming cut 5 bases from V and 6 bases from J; bases unmatched to any gene: 11. The germline V gene encodes CDR1 SEHNR and CDR2 FQNEAQ (reference sequence). CDR3 amino acids: CASSGGRTGVSEQYF. The CDR3 coding sequence is TGTGCCAGCAGCGGGGGCCGGACAGGGGTTTCCGAGCAGTACTTC.

This chain uses TRBV5-1 with TRBJ1-1, with TRBD1 as a possible D gene (6 bases). V was clipped by 4 bases and J by 5 bases, with 18 bases between them. This CDR3 contains 15 residues. The V gene's germline CDR1 is SGHRS and CDR2 YFSETQ. The CDR3 DNA reads as TGCGCCAGCAGCCCGGCCGGGGGCCTGGGGACTGAAGCTTTCTTT. As protein: CASSPAGGLGTEAFF.

The chain recombines TRBV4-2 with TRBJ2-7; 11 bases are shared with TRBD1. The CDR3 loop spans 15 amino acids. With V trimmed by 4 bases and J by 3 bases, 5 bases remained unmatched. Germline CDR1 and CDR2: LGHNA and YNFKEQ. CDR3 sequence: CASSLTGTGGYEQYF. DNA of the CDR3: TGTGCCAGCAGCCTAACCGGGACAGGGGGCTACGAGCAGTACTTC.

The chain recombines TRBV7-2 with TRBJ1-5, with D unclear. CDR3 length: 15 amino acids. With 5 bases removed from V and 6 bases from J, the gap between germline ends came to 17 bases. The germline gives CDR1 SGHTA, CDR2 FQGNSA. This CDR3 reads CASSPSLHGGQPQHF. CDR3 DNA: TGTGCCAGCAGCCCGTCCTTACATGGCGGTCAGCCCCAGCATTTT.

The chain recombines TRBV29-1 with TRBJ2-5; 9 nucleotides match TRBD1. The CDR3 is 14 amino acids. V shed 4 bases, J shed 4 bases, and the junction held 7 bases outside the gene matches. Germline-derived CDR1 and CDR2 are SQVTM and ANQGSEA. The CDR3 reads CSVGTGTGRETQYF. CDR3 nucleotide sequence: TGCAGCGTTGGTACCGGGACAGGGAGAGAGACCCAGTACTTC.

The chain links TRBV11-2 to TRBJ1-1; weak D call: TRBD1 (5 bases). The CDR3 spans 16 residues. Trimming took 1 base from V and 3 from J, leaving 15 bases between them. Per germline, CDR1 SGHAT and CDR2 FQNNGV. CDR3 bases: TGTGCCAGCAGCTTAGTCGGGGGTAACGTGTACACTGAAGCTTTCTTT. Protein product: CASSLVGGNVYTEAFF. Full variable domain (rest looked up from reference TRBV11-2 and TRBJ1-1): EAGVAQSPRYKIIEKRQSVAFWCNPISGHATLYWYQQILGQGPKLLIQFQNNGVVDDSQLPKDRFSAERLKGVDSTLKIQPAKLEDSAVYLCASSLVGGNVYTEAFFGQGTRLTVV.

V usage is TRBV6-1 and J usage is TRBJ1-5; D uncertain. The CDR3 extends over 15 amino acids. V lost 0 bases, J lost 4 bases, and 10 bases lay in between. Germline values: CDR1 MNHNS, CDR2 SASEGT. CDR3 region: CASSEAGNRNQPQHF. The CDR3 region has the DNA TGTGCCAGCAGTGAAGCCGGTAACCGAAATCAGCCCCAGCATTTT.

Points on this clone: The sample contains more than one DNA sequence encoding this CDR3. This chain uses TRBV5-1 with TRBJ2-3; possible D gene TRBD2, 5 bases. The CDR3 sequence is 14 residues long. The ends were cut back, 0 bases at V and 0 bases at J, with 5 bases in the middle. Germline loops: CDR1 SGHRS, CDR2 YFSETQ. The CDR3 loop is CASSLGGSTDTQYF. CDR3 in DNA: TGCGCCAGCAGCTTGGGCGGGAGCACAGATACGCAGTATTTT. The full variable domain, with the rest looked up from reference TRBV5-1 and TRBJ2-3, is KAGVTQTPRYLIKTRGQQVTLSCSPISGHRSVSWYQQTPGQGLQFLFEYFSETQRNKGNFPGRFSGRQFSNSRSEMNVSTLELGDSALYLCASSLGGSTDTQYFGPGTRLTVL.

This chain links TRBV5-4 with TRBJ2-3; TRBD2 matches at 14 bases. Germline V lookup: CDR1 SGHNT, CDR2 YYREEE (reference sequence). V lost 4 bases, J lost 1 base, and 11 bases stayed unmatched. This CDR3 comprises 19 residues. The CDR3 sequence is CASSATGTSGSTGTDTQYF. In DNA, the CDR3 is TGTGCCAGCAGCGCGACCGGGACTAGCGGGAGTACTGGCACAGATACGCAGTATTTT. The full variable domain, with the rest looked up from reference TRBV5-4 and TRBJ2-3, is ETGVTQSPTHLIKTRGQQVTLRCSSQSGHNTVSWYQQALGQGPQFIFQYYREEENGRGNFPPRFSGLQFPNYSSELNVNALELDDSALYLCASSATGTSGSTGTDTQYFGPGTRLTVL.

V gene TRBV5-1 combines with J gene TRBJ2-2, with D perhaps TRBD1 or TRBD2 (6 bases each). V gave up 2 bases and J gave up 4 bases, with 21 bases separating them. The CDR3 loop spans 18 amino acids. Germline V gene sequence: CDR1 SGHRS, CDR2 YFSETQ. CDR3 amino acids: CASSFHSGGPSGTGELFF. The CDR3 region has the DNA TGCGCCAGCAGCTTTCACTCCGGGGGCCCCTCGGGCACCGGGGAGCTGTTTTTT.

V usage is TRBV18 and J usage is TRBJ2-1; TRBD2 agrees at 10 bases. CDR1 and CDR2 (germline): KGHSH, LQKENI. CDR3 length: 20 amino acids. V gave up 2 bases and J gave up 4 bases; unmatched junction bases: 17. The CDR3 here is CASSPTRVTSGNLQYNEQFF. Here the CDR3 DNA reads TGTGCCAGCTCACCAACGAGGGTTACTAGCGGGAACCTACAATACAATGAGCAGTTCTTC.

The chain combines TRBV5-1 with TRBJ1-5, with a possible D match to TRBD1 (6 bases). The V end lost 1 base, the J end lost 4 bases, and 9 bases lay between the germline ends. Germline V gene sequence: CDR1 SGHRS, CDR2 YFSETQ. CDR3 length: 14 amino acids. The CDR3 loop is CASSLIQGNQPQHF. CDR3 bases: TGCGCCAGCAGCTTGATACAGGGTAATCAGCCCCAGCATTTT.

The chain joins TRBV18 to TRBJ1-2, with 10 bases lining up with TRBD1. In germline, CDR1 is KGHSH, CDR2 LQKENI. This CDR3 comprises 16 residues. Trimming cost V 2 bases and J 7 bases; bases outside gene matches: 10. The CDR3 here is CASSPDRGLGPAGYTF. As DNA, the CDR3 is TGTGCCAGCTCACCAGACAGGGGGCTCGGGCCCGCTGGCTACACCTTC.

V gene TRBV18 combines with J gene TRBJ1-5; D is undetermined. Per germline, CDR1 KGHSH and CDR2 LQKENI. The CDR3 consists of 13 residues. V was clipped by 4 bases and J by 2 bases, with 6 bases between them. The CDR3 sequence is CASSRGGNQPQHF. CDR3 coding DNA: TGTGCCAGCTCACGCGGCGGCAATCAGCCCCAGCATTTT.

The V gene is TRBV5-1, the J gene TRBJ2-1, with no clear D. Trimming shortened V by 5 bases and J by 5 bases, and 8 bases separated the two germline ends. Germline-derived CDR1 and CDR2 are SGHRS and YFSETQ. CDR3 length: 12 amino acids. The CDR3 is CASRIHNNEQFF. Written as DNA, the CDR3 is TGCGCCAGCAGAATTCATAACAATGAGCAGTTCTTC.